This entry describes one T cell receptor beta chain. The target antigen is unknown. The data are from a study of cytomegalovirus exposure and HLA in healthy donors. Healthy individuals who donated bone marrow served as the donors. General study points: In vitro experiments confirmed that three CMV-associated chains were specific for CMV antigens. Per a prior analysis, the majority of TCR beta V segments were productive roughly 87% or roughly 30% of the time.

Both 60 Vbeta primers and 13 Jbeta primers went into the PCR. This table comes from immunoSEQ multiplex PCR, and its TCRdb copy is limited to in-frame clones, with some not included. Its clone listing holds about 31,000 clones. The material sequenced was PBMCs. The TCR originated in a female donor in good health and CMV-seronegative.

In nucleotides, the CDR3 is TGTGCCAGCAGTTTAGTTACAGGGGTGATTGAAAAACTGTTTTTT. This translates into CASSLVTGVIEKLFF. The chain is built from TRBV28 and TRBJ1-4; 7 bases line up with TRBD1. The length of the CDR3 is 15 residues. V lost 2 bases to trimming and J lost 7 bases; unmatched junction nucleotides: 7. The germline gives CDR1 MDHEN, CDR2 SYDVKM.